This TCR beta chain is from a study of shared clonotypes between healthy human individuals. Execution of the assay was at deep level. Sequencing was performed with immunoSEQ multiplex PCR; in TCRdb, only in-frame clones are kept and a portion is missing. The sample shows approximately 2,000,000 clones, roughly 93% of them seen only once. It was CD45RO-negative cells, positively selected for CCR7, that made up naive CD8 cells, with terminally differentiated effector memory CD45RA+ cells excluded. Free of recent acute infections or vaccinations, the donors were healthy HIV-negative adults. CDR1 and CDR2 (germline): SGDLS, YYNGEE. The CDR3 loop spans 13 amino acids. V lost 4 bases and J 9 bases, leaving 14 bases between the germline ends.

The sequencing sample was made of naive CD8+ T cells from PBMCs. The V gene is TRBV9, the J gene TRBJ2-1; D unclear. The sequence was obtained from a man younger than 35 in good health. Some clones in this sample may be carry-over from other donors' samples. This CDR3 is CASSLTSPPEQFF. CDR3 coding DNA: TGTGCCAGCAGCCTCACCTCGCCCCCTGAGCAGTTCTTC.